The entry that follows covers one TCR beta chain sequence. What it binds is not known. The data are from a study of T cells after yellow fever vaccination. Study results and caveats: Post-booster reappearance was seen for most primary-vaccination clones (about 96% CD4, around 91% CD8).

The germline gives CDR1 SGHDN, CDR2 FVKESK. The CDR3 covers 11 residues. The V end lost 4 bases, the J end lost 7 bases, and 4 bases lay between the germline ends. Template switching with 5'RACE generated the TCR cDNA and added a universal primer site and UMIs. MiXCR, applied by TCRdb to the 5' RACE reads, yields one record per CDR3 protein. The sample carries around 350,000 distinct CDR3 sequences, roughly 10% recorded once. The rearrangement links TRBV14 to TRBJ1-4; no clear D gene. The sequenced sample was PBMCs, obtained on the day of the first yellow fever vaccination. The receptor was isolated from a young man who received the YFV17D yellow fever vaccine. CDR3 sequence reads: CASSRTEKLFF. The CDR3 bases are TGTGCCAGCAGCCGAACTGAAAAACTGTTTTTT.